The source of this TCR beta chain is a study of T cell repertoires in cytomegalovirus infection (dated by TCRdb to about 2019). Looking at the study overall: Because public TCR beta signatures pointed to carriage of CMV infection together with the matching HLA type, the HLA type of each donor mattered for the analysis.

Results and caveats for the whole study, not just this receptor: Carriers of CMV infection plus the relevant HLA type were discriminated by the cumulative frequency of public TCR beta family members in the study cohort and in an independent approximately 350-donor cohort. The ex vivo response was dominated by HLA-C-restricted CMV-specific TCR beta clonotypes, which also provided the single most frequent clonotype in two of eight donors.

Instrument used: Illumina HiSeq 1500. In-frame beta chains were kept once TCRdb had trimmed the public reads at Q25 with fastp and called clones with MiXCR. Rows are unified per CDR3 protein, each entry keeping the most common DNA and genes. The sample table shows 120,000 to 150,000 distinct CDR3 sequences, and about 6.5% are seen once. The ten largest make up roughly 17% of the sample. In its sample, this clonotype was seen many times. The target of this receptor is not known. No much larger clonotype is one base removed from it; base qualities were not supplied. This receptor was identified in a human donor in good health (CMV status not recorded). Some clones in this sample may be carry-over from other donors' samples. The sequenced sample was PBMCs.

The CDR3 in this case is CASSLGSSGDNEQFF. Read as DNA, the sequence is TGTGCCAGCAGCTTAGGGTCTAGCGGGGATAATGAGCAGTTCTTC. The sequence joins TRBV7-2 to TRBJ2-1, with TRBD2 identical over 9 junction bases. V lost 1 base and J lost 7 bases, and the count of bases not matched to a germline gene is 5. CDR1 is given as SGHTA and CDR2 as FQGNSA, both from the germline V gene. The CDR3 holds 15 amino acids from the cysteine to the phenylalanine. Only the CDR3 portion is preserved as DNA: 45 bases, with reading frame beginning at the first base. Outside the CDR3, residues come from the reference TRBV7-2 and TRBJ2-1 proteins, so the full variable domain is: GAGVSQSPSNKVTEKGKDVELRCDPISGHTALYWYRQSLGQGLEFLIYFQGNSAPDKSGLPSDRFSAERTGGSVSTLTIQRTQQEDSAVYLCASSLGSSGDNEQFFGPGTRLTVL.